The source of this T cell receptor (beta chain) is a study of T cells in Graves' hyperthyroidism and ophthalmopathy. General study points: Researchers report that a 13 V-J model separated ophthalmopathy from stable hyperthyroidism. Within blood appeared most thyroid clonotypes that had expanded above 0.001.

TCR beta CDR3 sequences were amplified from RNA transcripts. RT-PCR in the first round (using the HTBI primer set) targeted the TCR CDR3. TCRdb analysed the multiplex PCR reads with MiXCR anew, one entry per CDR3 protein. The table records more than 50,000 distinct CDR3 sequences, roughly 50% of them present only once. Any patient presenting with uncontrolled infection, other autoimmune disease, pregnancy or lactation was left out. The CDR3 runs to 14 residues. From germline, CDR1 is MNHEY and CDR2 SVGEGT. Trimming took 7 bases from V and 5 from J; bases not matched to a gene: 6. This clonotype was counted at least ten times. Its antigen is undetermined.

Sequencing was performed on blood. The receptor was derived from a woman aged 60 to 75 with Graves' ophthalmopathy. The rearrangement joins TRBV6-2 or TRBV6-3 to TRBJ2-1; 9 bases match TRBD1. CDR3 bases: TGTGCCAGCAACCTGGACAGGGGAGACAATGAGCAGTTCTTC. Its protein is CASNLDRGDNEQFF.